The 9 T cell receptor beta chains reported below all come from one sample, sequenced in a study of blood T cell repertoires in COVID-19. Generated by immunoSEQ multiplex PCR, the TCRdb table keeps only in-frame clones and is missing some. The sample has 200,000 to 300,000 clones; around 83% are singletons. Sequencing was done on a sample of peripheral blood. These receptors were taken from a woman aged 60-70 years with active or convalescent COVID-19.

The chain employs TRBV5-1 and TRBJ2-5; a weak D match, TRBD1 (6 bases). The V and J ends lost 2 bases and 1 base respectively, with 12 bases between them. The CDR3 totals 15 residues. The germline V gene encodes CDR1 SGHRS and CDR2 YFSETQ. The DNA for the CDR3 is TGCGCCAGCAGCTTTACAGGGAACCCCCAAGAGACCCAGTACTTC. As protein: CASSFTGNPQETQYF.

The V call is TRBV20-1, the J call TRBJ2-7; 7 bases align to TRBD1. The junction had 6 bases not matched to a gene; V was cut back by 3 bases and J by 1 base. Germline V gene data show CDR1 as DFQATT and CDR2 as SNEGSKA (reference sequence). The CDR3 has 14 amino acids. The CDR3 sequence: CSASVRGRSYEQYF. The CDR3 DNA sequence: TGCAGTGCTAGTGTCAGGGGGAGATCCTACGAGCAGTACTTC.

This chain links TRBV4-2 with TRBJ2-5; 11 nucleotides align to TRBD1. The V gene's germline CDR1 is LGHNA and CDR2 YNFKEQ. This CDR3 comprises 16 residues. After removal of 1 base from V and 5 bases from J, the junction contained 6 bases not matched to a gene. The DNA for the CDR3 is TGTGCCAGCAGCCAAGCGTGGGACAGGGGGGAGGAGACCCAGTACTTC. It yields the protein CASSQAWDRGEETQYF.

CDR3 loop: CASTSGLAGAETQYF. The DNA of the CDR3 is TGTGCCAGCACCTCGGGACTAGCGGGGGCAGAGACCCAGTACTTC. The V and J genes are TRBV2 and TRBJ2-5; 14 nucleotides line up with TRBD2. CDR3 length: 15 residues. The germline V gene has CDR1 SNHLY and CDR2 FYNNEI. V shed 7 bases and J 4 bases; nucleotides not matched to a gene: 5.

The rearrangement joins TRBV7-8 to TRBJ1-3; D gene uncertain. CDR1 SGHVS and CDR2 FQNEAQ come from the germline V gene. With 5 bases removed from V and 0 bases from J, the gap between germline ends came to 14 bases. The CDR3 length is 16 residues. Here the CDR3 reads CASSTVEGRSGNTIYF. The CDR3 region has the DNA TGTGCCAGCAGCACCGTCGAGGGCCGCTCTGGAAACACCATATATTTT.

This chain connects TRBV4-1 to TRBJ2-2; 9 bases agree with TRBD2. The trim removed 2 bases at V and 4 bases at J, leaving 5 bases unmatched. Germline loops: CDR1 MGHRA, CDR2 YSYEKL. CDR3 size: 16 residues. The CDR3 here is CASSQRRGGTTGELFF. CDR3 coding DNA: TGCGCCAGCAGCCAACGGCGGGGGGGGACCACCGGGGAGCTGTTTTTT.

V and J are TRBV19 and TRBJ2-2, with a possible D match to TRBD2 (5 bases). Between the trimmed V and J ends, which lost 6 bases and 0 bases, there was a span of 20 bases. The germline gives CDR1 LNHDA, CDR2 SQIVND (reference sequence). The CDR3 has 18 amino acids. Here the CDR3 DNA reads TGTGCCAGTAGAATTATACCTTGGGGAGCCCCGAACACCGGGGAGCTGTTTTTT. It codes for CASRIIPWGAPNTGELFF.

The chain couples TRBV4-1 to TRBJ2-3; 10 bases match TRBD2. The CDR3 runs to 18 residues. CDR1 is MGHRA, CDR2 YSYEKL, per germline. Trimming took 1 base from V and 1 from J; bases not matched to a gene: 8. The CDR3 loop is CASSQGPPSGGRTDTQYF. The CDR3 bases are TGCGCCAGCAGCCAAGGGCCCCCTAGCGGGGGACGCACAGATACGCAGTATTTT.

The chain joins TRBV7-8 to TRBJ2-6, with D perhaps TRBD1 (5 bases). The V gene's germline CDR1 is SGHVS and CDR2 FQNEAQ. Trimming removed 5 bases at V and 0 bases at J, with 17 bases between. This CDR3 is built from 18 residues. CDR3 DNA sequence: TGTGCCAGCAGCACACGACAGAGCTCCCCCTCTGGGGCCAACGTCCTGACTTTC. Residues: CASSTRQSSPSGANVLTF.